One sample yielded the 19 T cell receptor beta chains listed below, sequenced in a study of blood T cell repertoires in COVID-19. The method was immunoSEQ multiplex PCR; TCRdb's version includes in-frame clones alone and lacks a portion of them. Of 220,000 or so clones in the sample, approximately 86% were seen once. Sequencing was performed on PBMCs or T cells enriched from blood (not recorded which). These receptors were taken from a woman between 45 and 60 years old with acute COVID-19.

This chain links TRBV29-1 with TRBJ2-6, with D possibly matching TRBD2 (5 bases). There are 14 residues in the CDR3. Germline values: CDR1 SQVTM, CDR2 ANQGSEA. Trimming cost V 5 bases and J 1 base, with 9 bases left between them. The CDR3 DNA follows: TGCAGCGTTCACGGGGATTCTGGGGCCAACGTCCTGACTTTC. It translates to CSVHGDSGANVLTF.

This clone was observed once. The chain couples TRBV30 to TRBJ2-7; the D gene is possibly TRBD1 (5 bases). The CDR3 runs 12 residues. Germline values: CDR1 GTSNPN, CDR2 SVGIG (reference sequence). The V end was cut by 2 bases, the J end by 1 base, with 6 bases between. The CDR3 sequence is CAWSPGSYEQYF. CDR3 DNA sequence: TGTGCCTGGAGTCCAGGGTCCTACGAGCAGTACTTC. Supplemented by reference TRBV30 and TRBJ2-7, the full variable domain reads SQTIHQWPATLVQPVGSPLSLECTVEGTSNPNLYWYRQAAGRGLQLLFYSVGIGQISSEVPQNLSASRPQDRQFILSSKKLLLSDSGFYLCAWSPGSYEQYFGPGTRLTVT.

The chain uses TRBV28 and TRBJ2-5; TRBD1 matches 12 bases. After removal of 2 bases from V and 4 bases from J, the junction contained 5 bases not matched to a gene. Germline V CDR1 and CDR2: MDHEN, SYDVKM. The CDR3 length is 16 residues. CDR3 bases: TGTGCCAGCAGTTTAGGGGGGACAGGGGGCAGAGAGACCCAGTACTTC. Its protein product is CASSLGGTGGRETQYF.

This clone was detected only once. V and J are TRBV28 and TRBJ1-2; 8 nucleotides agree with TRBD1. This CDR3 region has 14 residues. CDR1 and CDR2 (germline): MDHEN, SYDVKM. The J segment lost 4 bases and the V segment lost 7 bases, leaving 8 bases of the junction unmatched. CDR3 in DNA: TGTGCCAGCACCATGGGACAGGCTACCTATGGCTACACCTTC. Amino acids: CASTMGQATYGYTF.

Written as DNA, the CDR3 is TGTGCCAGCAGCTTAGATGGACAGGGGGACTATGGCTACACCTTC. It yields the protein CASSLDGQGDYGYTF. The chain combines TRBV7-9 with TRBJ1-2; 10 nucleotides agree with TRBD1. CDR1 SEHNR and CDR2 FQNEAQ come from the germline V gene (reference sequence). Losses at the gene ends were 1 base for V and 3 bases for J; bases not matched to a gene: 2. The CDR3 totals 15 residues. The full variable domain, its missing parts supplied by reference TRBV7-9 and TRBJ1-2, is DTGVSQNPRHKITKRGQNVTFRCDPISEHNRLYWYRQTLGQGPEFLTYFQNEAQLEKSRLLSDRFSAERPKGSFSTLEIQRTEQGDSAMYLCASSLDGQGDYGYTFGSGTRLTVV.

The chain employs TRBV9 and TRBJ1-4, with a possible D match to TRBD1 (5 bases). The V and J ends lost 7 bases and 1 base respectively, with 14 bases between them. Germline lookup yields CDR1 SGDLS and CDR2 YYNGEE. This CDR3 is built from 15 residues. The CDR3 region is CASSWGGGTNEKLFF. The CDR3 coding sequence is TGTGCCAGCTCCTGGGGGGGTGGAACTAATGAAAAACTGTTTTTT.

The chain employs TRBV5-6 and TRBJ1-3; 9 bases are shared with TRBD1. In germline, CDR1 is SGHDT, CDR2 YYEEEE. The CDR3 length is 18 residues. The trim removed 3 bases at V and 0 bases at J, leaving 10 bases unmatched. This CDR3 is CASSWGTGILFSGNTIYF. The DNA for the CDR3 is TGTGCCAGCAGCTGGGGGACAGGGATCCTCTTCTCTGGAAACACCATATATTTT.

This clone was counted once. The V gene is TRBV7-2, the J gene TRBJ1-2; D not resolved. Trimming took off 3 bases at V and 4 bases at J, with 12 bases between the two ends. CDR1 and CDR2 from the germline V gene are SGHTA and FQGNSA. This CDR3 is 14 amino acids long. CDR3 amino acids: CASSLGRGFYGYTF. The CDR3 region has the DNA TGTGCCAGCAGCTTGGGCCGGGGTTTCTATGGCTACACCTTC.

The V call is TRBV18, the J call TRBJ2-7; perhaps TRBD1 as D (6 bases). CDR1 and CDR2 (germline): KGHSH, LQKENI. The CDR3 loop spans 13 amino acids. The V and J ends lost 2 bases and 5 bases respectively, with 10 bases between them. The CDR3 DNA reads TGTGCCAGCTCACCATACAGGGATGACGAGCAGTACTTC. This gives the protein CASSPYRDDEQYF.

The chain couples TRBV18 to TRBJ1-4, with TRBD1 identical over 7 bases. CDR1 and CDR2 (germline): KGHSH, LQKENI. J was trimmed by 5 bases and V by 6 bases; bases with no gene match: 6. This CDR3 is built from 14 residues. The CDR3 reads CASSPGQANEKLFF. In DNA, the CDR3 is TGTGCCAGCTCGCCTGGACAGGCAAATGAAAAACTGTTTTTT.

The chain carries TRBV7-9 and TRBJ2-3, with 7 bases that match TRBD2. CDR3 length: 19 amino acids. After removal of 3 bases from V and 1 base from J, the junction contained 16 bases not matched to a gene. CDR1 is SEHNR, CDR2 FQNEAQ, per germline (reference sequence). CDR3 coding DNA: TGTGCCAGCAGCTTGGATAGGTGGGGGGAGGGAACTGGCACAGATACGCAGTATTTT. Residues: CASSLDRWGEGTGTDTQYF.

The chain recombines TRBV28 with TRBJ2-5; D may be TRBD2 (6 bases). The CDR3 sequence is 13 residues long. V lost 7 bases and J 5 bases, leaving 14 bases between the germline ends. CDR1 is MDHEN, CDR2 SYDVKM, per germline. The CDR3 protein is CASTLGGAETQYF. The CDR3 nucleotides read TGTGCCAGCACCTTGGGGGGAGCGGAGACCCAGTACTTC.

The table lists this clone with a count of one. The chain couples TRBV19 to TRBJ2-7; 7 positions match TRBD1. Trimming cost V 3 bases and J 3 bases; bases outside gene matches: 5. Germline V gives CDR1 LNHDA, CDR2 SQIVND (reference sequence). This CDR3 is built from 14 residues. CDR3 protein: CASSIGWDSYEQYF. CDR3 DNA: TGTGCCAGTAGTATCGGCTGGGACAGCTACGAGCAGTACTTC.

This CDR3 is CASSWDRNQPQHF. The CDR3 nucleotides read TGTGCCAGCAGCTGGGACAGAAATCAGCCCCAGCATTTT. The chain joins TRBV2 to TRBJ1-5; TRBD1 aligns across 7 bases. This CDR3 is built from 13 residues. With V trimmed by 6 bases and J by 4 bases, 3 bases remained unmatched. Germline V lookup: CDR1 SNHLY, CDR2 FYNNEI.

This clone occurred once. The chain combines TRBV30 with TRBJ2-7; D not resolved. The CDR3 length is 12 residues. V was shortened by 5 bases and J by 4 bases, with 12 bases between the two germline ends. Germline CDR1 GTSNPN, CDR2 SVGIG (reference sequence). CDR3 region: CAWGRSLYEQYF. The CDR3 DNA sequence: TGTGCCTGGGGGCGCTCACTATACGAGCAGTACTTC.

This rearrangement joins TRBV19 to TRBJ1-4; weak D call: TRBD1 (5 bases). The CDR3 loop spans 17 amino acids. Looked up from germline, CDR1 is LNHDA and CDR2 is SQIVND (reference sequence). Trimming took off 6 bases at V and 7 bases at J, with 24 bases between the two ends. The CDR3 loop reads CASSLSTLGGESEKLFF. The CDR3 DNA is TGTGCCAGTAGCCTATCGACCTTAGGAGGGGAGAGTGAAAAACTGTTTTTT.

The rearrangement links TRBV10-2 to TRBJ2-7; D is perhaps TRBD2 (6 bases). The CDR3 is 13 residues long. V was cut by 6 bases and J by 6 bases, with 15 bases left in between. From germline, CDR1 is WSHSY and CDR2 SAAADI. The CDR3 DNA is TGCGCCAGCAGCGGCGGGGACGGTGGCGAGCAGTACTTC. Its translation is CASSGGDGGEQYF.

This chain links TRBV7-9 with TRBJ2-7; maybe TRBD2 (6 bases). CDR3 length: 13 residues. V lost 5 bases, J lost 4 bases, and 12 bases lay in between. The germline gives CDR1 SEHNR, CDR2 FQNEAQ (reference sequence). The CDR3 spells CASSPRLVYEQYF. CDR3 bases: TGTGCCAGCAGCCCCAGACTAGTTTACGAGCAGTACTTC.

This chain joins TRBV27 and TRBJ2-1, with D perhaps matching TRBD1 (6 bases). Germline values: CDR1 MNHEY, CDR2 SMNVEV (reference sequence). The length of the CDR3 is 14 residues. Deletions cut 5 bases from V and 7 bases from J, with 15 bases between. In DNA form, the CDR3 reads TGTGCCAGCAGTCCCCAGGGGACCACTAATGAGCAGTTCTTC. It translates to CASSPQGTTNEQFF.